A single sample is the source of the 14 T cell receptor beta chains below, sequenced in a study of T cells in Graves' hyperthyroidism and ophthalmopathy. Amplification yielded TCR beta CDR3 regions, with RNA transcripts as the source. First-round RT-PCR targeting the TCR CDR3 was performed with the HTBI primer set. TCRdb re-called the multiplex PCR reads through MiXCR, storing one row per CDR3 protein. The repertoire holds hundreds of thousands of distinct CDR3 sequences, with roughly 40% as singletons. The sequenced sample was blood. These receptors were taken from a man between 18 and 29 years old with Graves' hyperthyroidism.

This clonotype has only a few counts. The V gene is TRBV6-6, the J gene TRBJ1-6; TRBD1 might be the D (5 bases). CDR3 length equals 15 residues. With 1 base removed from V and 8 bases from J, the gap between germline ends came to 12 bases. Per germline, CDR1 MNHNY and CDR2 SVGAGI (reference sequence). Written as DNA, the CDR3 is TGTGCCAGCAGTTACTTTGGGGGTTGGGATTCACCCCTCCACTTT. Amino acids: CASSYFGGWDSPLHF.

This clonotype was recorded at least ten times. The chain is built from TRBV7-2 and TRBJ1-3; unclear D gene. CDR3 length: 14 amino acids. The V end was cut by 6 bases, the J end by 3 bases, with 12 bases between. Germline V gene lookup returns CDR1 SGHTA and CDR2 FQGNSA. CDR3 coding DNA: TGTGCCAGCAGACCCGGCAGGAATGGAAACACCATATATTTT. Protein sequence: CASRPGRNGNTIYF. Together with reference TRBV7-2 and TRBJ1-3, the CDR3 gives the full variable domain: GAGVSQSPSNKVTEKGKDVELRCDPISGHTALYWYRQSLGQGLEFLIYFQGNSAPDKSGLPSDRFSAERTGGSVSTLTIQRTQQEDSAVYLCASRPGRNGNTIYFGEGSWLTVV.

The chain employs TRBV29-1 and TRBJ1-2, with TRBD1 matching over 11 bases. The junction had 7 bases not matched to a gene; V was cut back by 7 bases and J by 6 bases. The CDR3 extends over 13 amino acids. Per the germline V gene, CDR1 is SQVTM and CDR2 is ANQGSEA. CDR3 amino acids: CSAYRTGGDGYTF. For the CDR3, the DNA is TGCAGCGCCTACCGGACAGGGGGCGATGGCTACACCTTC.

V and J are TRBV25-1 and TRBJ1-6, with TRBD1 matching 10 bases. This CDR3 comprises 14 residues. Germline values: CDR1 MGHDK, CDR2 SYGVNS. V shed 4 bases, J shed 8 bases, and the junction held 2 bases outside the gene matches. CDR3 loop: CASSVGTGDSPLHF. The CDR3 DNA is TGTGCCAGCAGTGTGGGGACAGGGGATTCACCCCTCCACTTT.

Turning to this clonotype: One end of the junction varies from germline; a read error may be responsible. The chain is built from TRBV13 and TRBJ2-5; D remains ambiguous. Germline lookup yields CDR1 PRHDT and CDR2 FYEKMQ (reference sequence). The CDR3 sequence is 14 residues long. CDR3: CATSIGRPQETQYF. The CDR3 coding sequence is TGTGCCACCAGCATTGGACGCCCCCAAGAGACCCAGTACTTC.

This clonotype occurred a few times. The chain carries TRBV20-1 and TRBJ1-4; 7 bases are a match to TRBD1. V gave up 6 bases and J gave up 0 bases; unmatched junction bases: 4. The germline gives CDR1 DFQATT, CDR2 SNEGSKA (reference sequence). The CDR3 loop spans 14 amino acids. The CDR3 spells CSATGDATNEKLFF. CDR3 DNA: TGCAGTGCCACAGGGGACGCAACTAATGAAAAACTGTTTTTT.

Ten or more counts support this clonotype. The CDR3 spells CSVDTGETQYF. CDR3 in DNA: TGCAGCGTTGACACGGGAGAGACCCAGTACTTC. V is TRBV29-1 and J is TRBJ2-5; D is undetermined. The CDR3 loop spans 11 amino acids. Trimming left V 3 bases short and J 4 bases short, with 6 bases between. Germline V lookup: CDR1 SQVTM, CDR2 ANQGSEA.

This clonotype was found many times. The DNA of the CDR3 is TGCGCCAGCAGCTTGGATGGGGCAAGCAATCAGCCCCAGCATTTT. It translates to CASSLDGASNQPQHF. The rearrangement joins TRBV5-1 to TRBJ1-5, with D tentatively TRBD1 (5 bases). CDR1 is SGHRS, CDR2 YFSETQ, per germline. Trimming stripped 0 bases from V and 1 base from J, with 8 bases between. The CDR3 extends over 15 amino acids.

The V call is TRBV15, the J call TRBJ1-2; D gene uncertain. The ends were cut back, 0 bases at V and 4 bases at J, with 9 bases in the middle. From germline, CDR1 is LNHNV and CDR2 YYDKDF (reference sequence). The CDR3 has 14 residues. CDR3 sequence reads: CATSRDLMGYGYTF. The CDR3 nucleotides read TGTGCCACCAGCAGAGATCTGATGGGCTATGGCTACACCTTC.

This clonotype has only a few counts. The rearrangement joins TRBV7-2 to TRBJ1-1, with 8 bases lining up with TRBD1. Looked up from germline, CDR1 is SGHTA and CDR2 is FQGNSA. V shed 5 bases, J shed 5 bases, and the junction held 13 bases outside the gene matches. There are 16 residues in the CDR3. CDR3 nucleotide sequence: TGTGCCAGCAGCCAAGTCGGATGGACAGGGAAAACTGAAGCTTTCTTT. Amino acid sequence: CASSQVGWTGKTEAFF.

This chain links TRBV6-1 with TRBJ1-5; TRBD1 is a possible D gene (5 bases). Trimming removed 5 bases at V and 6 bases at J, with 20 bases between. There are 16 residues in the CDR3. In germline, CDR1 is MNHNS, CDR2 SASEGT. The CDR3 is CASSTTRDPGSQPQHF. The DNA of the CDR3 is TGTGCCAGCAGTACCACCCGGGACCCCGGAAGTCAGCCCCAGCATTTT.

This clonotype was counted only a few times. The V call is TRBV10-1, the J call TRBJ2-5; 11 nucleotides align to TRBD2. This CDR3 has 16 amino acids. From germline, CDR1 is WNHNN and CDR2 SYGVQD (reference sequence). J gave up 1 base and V 6 bases, and 7 bases lay outside the gene matches. CDR3 bases: TGCGCCAGCAGCTCCGCTAGCGGGAGGCCCCAAGAGACCCAGTACTTC. The encoded protein is CASSSASGRPQETQYF.

In its sample, this clonotype was seen many times. The CDR3 region has the DNA TGTGCCAGCGGGGGACTGGTTGAAGAGACCCAGTACTTC. Translation: CASGGLVEETQYF. This chain connects TRBV9 to TRBJ2-5, with D tentatively TRBD2 (6 bases). The CDR3 has 13 residues. The ends were cut back, 7 bases at V and 3 bases at J, with 13 bases in the middle. Germline CDR1 reads SGDLS; CDR2 reads YYNGEE.

This clonotype appeared many times. This rearrangement joins TRBV6-5 to TRBJ1-6; D is undetermined. CDR3 length equals 14 residues. Germline lookup yields CDR1 MNHEY and CDR2 SVGAGI. The germline V and J ends were trimmed by 1 base and 5 bases, with 6 bases remaining between them. The DNA for the CDR3 is TGTGCCAGCAGTTACTTGGCCGATAATTCACCCCTCCACTTT. This sequence encodes CASSYLADNSPLHF.